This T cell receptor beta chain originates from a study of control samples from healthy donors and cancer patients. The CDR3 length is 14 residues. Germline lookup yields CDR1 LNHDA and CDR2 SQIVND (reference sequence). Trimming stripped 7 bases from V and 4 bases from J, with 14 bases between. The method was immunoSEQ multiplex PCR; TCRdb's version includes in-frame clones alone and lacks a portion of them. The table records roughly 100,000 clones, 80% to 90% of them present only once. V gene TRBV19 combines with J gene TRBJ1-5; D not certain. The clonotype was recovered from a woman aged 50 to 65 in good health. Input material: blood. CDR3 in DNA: TGTGCCAGTACCTCAGGAAGGGTAAATCAGCCCCAGCATTTT. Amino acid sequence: CASTSGRVNQPQHF. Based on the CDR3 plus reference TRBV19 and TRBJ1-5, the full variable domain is DGGITQSPKYLFRKEGQNVTLSCEQNLNHDAMYWYRQDPGQGLRLIYYSQIVNDFQKGDIAEGYSVSREKKESFPLTVTSAQKNPTAFYLCASTSGRVNQPQHFGDGTRLSIL.